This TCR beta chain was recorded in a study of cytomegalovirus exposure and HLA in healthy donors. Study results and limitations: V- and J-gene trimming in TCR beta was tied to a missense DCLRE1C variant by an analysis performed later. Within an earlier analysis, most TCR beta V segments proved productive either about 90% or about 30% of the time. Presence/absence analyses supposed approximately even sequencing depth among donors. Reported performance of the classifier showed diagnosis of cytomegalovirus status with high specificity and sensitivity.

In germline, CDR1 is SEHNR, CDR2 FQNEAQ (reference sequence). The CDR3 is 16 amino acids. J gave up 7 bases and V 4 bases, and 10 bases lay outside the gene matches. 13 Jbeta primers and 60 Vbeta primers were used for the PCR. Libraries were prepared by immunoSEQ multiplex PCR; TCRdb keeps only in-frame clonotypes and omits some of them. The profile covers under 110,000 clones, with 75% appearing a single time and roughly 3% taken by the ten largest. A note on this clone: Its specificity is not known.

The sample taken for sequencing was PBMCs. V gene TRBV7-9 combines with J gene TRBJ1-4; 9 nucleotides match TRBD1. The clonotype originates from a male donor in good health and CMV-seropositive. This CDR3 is CASSSGAGTGIEKLFF. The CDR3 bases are TGTGCCAGCAGCTCGGGTGCCGGGACAGGGATTGAAAAACTGTTTTTT.